These 15 T cell receptor beta chains share one sample of origin, sequenced in a study of human T cells and chemical hapten exposure. TCRdb fed the 5' RACE reads into MiXCR, producing one record per CDR3 protein. The sample holds 80,000 or so distinct CDR3 sequences, approximately 15% seen once. Someone pulled total RNA out of unfractionated whole blood. Receptors originate from a female donor in good health.

Only a few counts were recorded for this clonotype. This chain connects TRBV18 to TRBJ2-3; no reliable D call. This CDR3 comprises 14 residues. V lost 2 bases, J lost 3 bases, and 9 bases lay in between. Germline lookup yields CDR1 KGHSH and CDR2 LQKENI. The CDR3 here is CASSPAPPTDTQYF. The CDR3 nucleotides are TGTGCCAGCTCACCAGCTCCTCCAACAGATACGCAGTATTTT.

The table lists this clonotype with a few counts. V and J are TRBV20-1 and TRBJ2-1, with 9 bases matching TRBD2. V gave up 6 bases and J gave up 5 bases; unmatched junction bases: 11. This CDR3 is 15 amino acids long. Looked up from germline, CDR1 is DFQATT and CDR2 is SNEGSKA (reference sequence). The CDR3 nucleotides read TGCAGTGCCTTACTTAGCGGGAGAGCAAACAATGAGCAGTTCTTC. This sequence encodes CSALLSGRANNEQFF.

The CDR3 sequence: CASSFQGARSEAFF. As DNA, the CDR3 is TGTGCCAGCAGCTTTCAGGGGGCTCGGAGTGAAGCTTTCTTT. The chain recombines TRBV3-1 with TRBJ1-1, with 8 positions matching TRBD1. V dropped 5 bases and J dropped 7; count of bases not matched to a gene: 9. The CDR3 covers 14 residues. Germline CDR1 is LGHDT and CDR2 is YNNKEL (reference sequence).

J is TRBJ2-3 and V is TRBV7-2; D unclear. CDR3 length: 13 residues. The V end lost 3 bases, the J end lost 4 bases, and 8 bases lay between the germline ends. The germline gives CDR1 SGHTA, CDR2 FQGNSA. CDR3 sequence: CASSFPYADTQYF. CDR3 nucleotides: TGTGCCAGCAGCTTCCCTTATGCAGATACGCAGTATTTT.

The J gene is TRBJ2-2, the V gene TRBV7-9; D possibly corresponds to TRBD1 (6 bases). In germline, CDR1 is SEHNR, CDR2 FQNEAQ (reference sequence). The CDR3 runs 14 residues. Trimming cost V 2 bases and J 5 bases, with 9 bases left between them. The CDR3 here is CASSLYRETGELFF. As DNA, the CDR3 is TGTGCCAGCAGCTTATACAGGGAAACCGGGGAGCTGTTTTTT.

The V and J genes are TRBV5-1 and TRBJ2-7; D is perhaps TRBD2 (5 bases). In germline, CDR1 is SGHRS, CDR2 YFSETQ. The CDR3 spans 15 residues. Between the trimmed V and J ends, which lost 4 bases and 2 bases, there was a span of 16 bases. CDR3 sequence (DNA): TGCGCCAGCAGCCCTGGGCCTCTACTAGCCTACGAGCAGTACTTC. Encoded protein: CASSPGPLLAYEQYF.

Concerning this clonotype itself: The germline gene is not matched at one end of the junction; a read error may be the cause. The chain joins TRBV7-7 to TRBJ2-2; TRBD1 matches at 8 bases. Germline CDR1 reads SSHAT; CDR2 reads FNYEAQ (reference sequence). The CDR3 length is 14 residues. In DNA, the CDR3 is TGTGCTAGCAGTCCCGGGACAGGCACCGGGGAGCTGTTTTTT. Translating gives CASSPGTGTGELFF.

The CDR3 DNA reads as TGCAGCGTCGAAAGACAGGTACTTGAGCAGTTCTTC. Its protein product is CSVERQVLEQFF. This sequence joins TRBV29-1 and TRBJ2-1; TRBD1 is a possible D gene (6 bases). V lost 6 bases and J 9 bases, leaving 15 bases between the germline ends. Germline V lookup: CDR1 SQVTM, CDR2 ANQGSEA. The CDR3 consists of 12 residues.

This clonotype was found a few times. The chain employs TRBV5-6 and TRBJ1-1; D unresolved. The V end lost 0 bases, the J end lost 5 bases, and 11 bases lay between the germline ends. The CDR3 has 14 amino acids. Germline-derived CDR1 and CDR2 are SGHDT and YYEEEE. The CDR3 reads CASSLVPTGTEAFF. Here the CDR3 DNA reads TGTGCCAGCAGCTTGGTTCCGACGGGAACTGAAGCTTTCTTT.

V and J are TRBV6-1 and TRBJ1-2; no clear D gene. The CDR3 extends over 13 amino acids. Trimming pared 0 bases from V and 6 bases from J, leaving 8 bases between. Germline V lookup: CDR1 MNHNS, CDR2 SASEGT. The CDR3: CASSEAWANGYTF. CDR3 nucleotides: TGTGCCAGCAGTGAAGCGTGGGCGAATGGCTACACCTTC.

The rearrangement links TRBV12-3 or TRBV12-4 to TRBJ1-1, with a tentative D call TRBD1 (5 bases). The CDR3 runs to 16 residues. V shed 7 bases and J shed 11 bases, with 29 bases lying between them. CDR3 protein: CASTLRVGGSVRRAFF. The CDR3 DNA sequence: TGTGCCAGCACTCTCCGGGTGGGGGGGTCGGTACGACGCGCTTTCTTT.

The J gene is TRBJ1-1, the V gene TRBV6-6; perhaps TRBD1 as D (5 bases). Trimming took 4 bases from V and 1 from J, leaving 13 bases between them. Germline CDR1 and CDR2: MNHNY and SVGAGI (reference sequence). The CDR3 has 15 amino acids. Here the CDR3 DNA reads TGTGCCAGCAGTTTTCCAGGGAGGGCGAACACTGAAGCTTTCTTT. It translates to CASSFPGRANTEAFF.

The J gene is TRBJ2-7, the V gene TRBV28; TRBD2 aligns across 10 bases. After removal of 5 bases from V and 0 bases from J, the junction contained 1 base not matched to a gene. The V gene's germline CDR1 is MDHEN and CDR2 SYDVKM. The CDR3 has 14 amino acids. The CDR3 coding sequence is TGTGCCAGCAGTCTAGCGGGAGCCTCCTACGAGCAGTACTTC. Translation gives CASSLAGASYEQYF.

This sequence joins TRBV3-1 and TRBJ2-2, with D perhaps matching TRBD2 (5 bases). This CDR3 is 15 amino acids long. Deletions cut 0 bases from V and 7 bases from J, with 12 bases between. Germline lookup yields CDR1 LGHDT and CDR2 YNNKEL (reference sequence). The CDR3 region is CASSQDVGVGGELFF. The CDR3 DNA is TGTGCCAGCAGCCAAGATGTCGGGGTTGGCGGGGAGCTGTTTTTT.

The count of this clonotype is one. The chain couples TRBV25-1 to TRBJ2-3, with D perhaps TRBD1 (6 bases). V was pared by 5 bases and J by 2 bases, with 14 bases between. This CDR3 is 15 amino acids long. Germline V gene lookup returns CDR1 MGHDK and CDR2 SYGVNS. CDR3 bases: TGTGCCAGCAGTCTCCAATTGGGGGCCACAGATACGCAGTATTTT. Translation gives CASSLQLGATDTQYF.